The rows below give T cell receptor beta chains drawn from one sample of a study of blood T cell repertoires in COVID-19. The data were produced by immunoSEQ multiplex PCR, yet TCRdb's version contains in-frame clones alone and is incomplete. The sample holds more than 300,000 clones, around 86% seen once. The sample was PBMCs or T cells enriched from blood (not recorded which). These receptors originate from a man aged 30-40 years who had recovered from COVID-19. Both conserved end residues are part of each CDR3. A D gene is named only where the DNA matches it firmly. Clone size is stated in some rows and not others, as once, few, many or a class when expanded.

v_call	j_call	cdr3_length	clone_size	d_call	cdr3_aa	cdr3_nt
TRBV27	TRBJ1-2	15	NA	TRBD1	CASSIKGAGVYGYTF	TGTGCCAGCAGTATAAAGGGGGCGGGCGTATATGGCTACACCTTC
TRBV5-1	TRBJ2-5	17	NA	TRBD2	CASSLGASGRGGETQYF	TGCGCCAGCAGCTTGGGGGCTAGCGGGAGAGGAGGGGAGACCCAGTACTTC
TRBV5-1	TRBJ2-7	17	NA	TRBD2	CASSFPFREREVYEQYF	TGCGCCAGCAGCTTCCCTTTCAGGGAGCGGGAGGTCTACGAGCAGTACTTC
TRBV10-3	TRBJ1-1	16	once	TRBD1	CAISEGQGAANTEAFF	TGTGCCATCAGTGAGGGACAGGGGGCGGCGAACACTGAAGCTTTCTTT
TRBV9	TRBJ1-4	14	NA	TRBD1	CASSGQGVHEKLFF	TGTGCCAGCAGCGGACAGGGGGTTCATGAAAAACTGTTTTTT
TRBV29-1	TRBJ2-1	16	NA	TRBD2	CSVGGDTSGTYNEQFF	TGCAGCGTTGGCGGGGACACTAGCGGGACTTACAATGAGCAGTTCTTC
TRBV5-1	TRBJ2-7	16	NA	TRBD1	CASSLDGTGGASEQYF	TGCGCCAGCAGCCTTGACGGGACAGGGGGCGCGTCCGAGCAGTACTTC
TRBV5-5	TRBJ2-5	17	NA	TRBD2	CASSLVIAGDLGETQYF	TGTGCCAGCAGCTTGGTCATAGCGGGGGACCTAGGGGAGACCCAGTACTTC
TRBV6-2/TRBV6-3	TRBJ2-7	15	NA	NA	CASSSPQAGPYEQYF	TGTGCCAGCAGTTCCCCTCAAGCGGGCCCCTACGAGCAGTACTTC
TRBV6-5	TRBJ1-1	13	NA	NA	CASSPYKNTEAFF	TGTGCCAGCAGTCCTTATAAGAACACTGAAGCTTTCTTT